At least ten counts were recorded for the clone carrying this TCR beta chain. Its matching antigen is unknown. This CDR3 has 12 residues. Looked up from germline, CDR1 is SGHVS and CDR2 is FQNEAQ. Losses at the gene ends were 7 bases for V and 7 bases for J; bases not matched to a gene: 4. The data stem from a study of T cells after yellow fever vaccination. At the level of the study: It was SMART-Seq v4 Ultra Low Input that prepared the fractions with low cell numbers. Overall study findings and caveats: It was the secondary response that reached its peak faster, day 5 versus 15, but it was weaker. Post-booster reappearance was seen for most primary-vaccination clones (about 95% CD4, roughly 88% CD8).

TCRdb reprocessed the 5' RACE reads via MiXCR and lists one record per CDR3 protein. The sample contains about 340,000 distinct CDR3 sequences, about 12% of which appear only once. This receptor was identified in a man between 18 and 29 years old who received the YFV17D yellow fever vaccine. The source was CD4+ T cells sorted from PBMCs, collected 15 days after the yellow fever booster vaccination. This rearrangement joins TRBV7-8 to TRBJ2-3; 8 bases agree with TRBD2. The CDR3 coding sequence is TGTGCCAGCACAGGCGGGGGGAATACGCAGTATTTT. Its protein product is CASTGGGNTQYF.